This T cell receptor beta chain was captured in a study of cytomegalovirus exposure and HLA in healthy donors. PCR used 60 Vbeta primers and 13 Jbeta primers. The data were produced by immunoSEQ multiplex PCR, yet TCRdb's version contains in-frame clones alone and is incomplete. Of roughly 290,000 clones listed, 75% to 90% were seen once; the top ten hold about 0.28%. V lost 6 bases, J lost 4 bases, and 8 bases stayed unmatched. The CDR3 has 13 residues. CDR1 SQVTM and CDR2 ANQGSEA come from the germline V gene. Sequenced input: PBMCs. This chain connects TRBV29-1 to TRBJ1-2; TRBD1 matches at 7 bases. This clonotype originated in a girl aged 2-10 years in good health and CMV-seronegative. CDR3 bases: TGCAGCGTCTACGTGACAGGGATCTATGGCTACACCTTC. It specifies CSVYVTGIYGYTF.